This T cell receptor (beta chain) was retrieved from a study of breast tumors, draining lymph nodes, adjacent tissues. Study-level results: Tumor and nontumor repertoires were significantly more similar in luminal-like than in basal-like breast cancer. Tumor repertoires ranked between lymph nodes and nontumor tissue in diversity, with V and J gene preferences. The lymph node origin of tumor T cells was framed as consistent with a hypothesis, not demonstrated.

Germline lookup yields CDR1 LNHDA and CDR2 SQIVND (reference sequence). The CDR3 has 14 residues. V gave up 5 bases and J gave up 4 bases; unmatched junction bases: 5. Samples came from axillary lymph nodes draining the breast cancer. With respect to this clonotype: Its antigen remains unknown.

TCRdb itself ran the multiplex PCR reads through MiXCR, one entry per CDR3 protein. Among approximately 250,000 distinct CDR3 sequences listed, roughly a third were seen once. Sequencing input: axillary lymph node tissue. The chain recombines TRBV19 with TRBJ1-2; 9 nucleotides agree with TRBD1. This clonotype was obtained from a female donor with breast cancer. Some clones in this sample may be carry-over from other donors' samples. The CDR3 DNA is TGTGCCAGTAGTGACGGACAGGGGACCTATGGCTACACCTTC. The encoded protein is CASSDGQGTYGYTF.